This TCR beta chain was profiled in a study of blood T cell repertoires in COVID-19 (TCRdb year 2020). As for the study more broadly: For ImmuneRACE Cohort 3, a participant was defined as recovered based on two consecutive negative NP/OP PCR tests, clearance by a healthcare professional, or resolution of symptoms. A de-identified subject ID, COVID-19 status, age in years and sex were almost always included in the sample metadata. Subjects who had been exposed to COVID-19, were actively infected with it, or had recovered from it provided the deeply sampled blood TCRbeta repertoires that made up the dataset. HLA class I and class II types, where available, came from metadata supplied by the sample provider rather than from assay-based typing. The prospective study material was composed of cDNA or gDNA derived from T cells, B-cell-depleted T cells, or PBMCs. The repertoires were released in a freely available public database intended as a resource for research on the immune response to SARS-CoV-2. Samples covering the acute and convalescent phases of COVID-19 were provided by collaborators in the United States, Italy and Spain. The samples were drawn from the first 160 participants of the ongoing ImmuneRACE study and from 1,254 subjects provided by 6 global collaborators. On the study overall, not on this receptor specifically: The amount of clinical and demographic metadata varied by source and participant and was provided uncurated.

Enrolling through a virtual design, the prospective study's participants ranged in age from roughly 18 to 90 years and lived across 20 to 30 United States geographic areas. Cohort assignment in the prospective study relied on participant-reported clinical history from a screening survey and a study questionnaire. In the prospective study, whole blood, serum and a nasopharyngeal or oropharyngeal swab were collected from each participant by mobile phlebotomists. Participants in the prospective study had the option to provide additional blood draws and questionnaires over an approximately 2-month period. Before DNA extraction, blood samples from the prospective study were shipped at room temperature or frozen. TCRbeta CDR3 regions were amplified from genomic DNA by means of the immunoSEQ Assay, a bias-controlled multiplex PCR. Processing in the source paper ran as follows. Nucleated cell counts per sample were estimated from amplification of reference gene primers within the assay. To quantify the absolute abundance of each unique TCRbeta CDR3 rearrangement, sequence reads were collapsed and filtered. For each sample, productive Simpson clonality was calculated as the square root of Simpson's diversity index over productive rearrangements. The immuneACCESS repertoire file appears here via TCRdb, limited to in-frame rearrangements. These files lack a portion of the clones; in checked studies, under half of the deficit traces to unresolved V genes, and the cause of the others is not known. Clone size and V and J calls were adopted from that table, with D and trimming inferred from the DNA. A total of 150,000 to 200,000 clones appear in this sample, around 86% of them only once. The leading ten clones occupy around 25% of the sample.

The germline V gene (reference sequence) yields SEHNR for CDR1 and FQNEAQ for CDR2. The CDR3, from cysteine to phenylalanine, totals 19 residues. Only the CDR3 portion is preserved as DNA: 57 bases, with reading frame beginning at the first base. Trimming costs V 0 bases and J 2 bases, and their ends lie 20 bases apart. Turning to this clone: There is no known antigen for this receptor. No per-base quality is available; no much larger clone lies one base away.

The sample consisted of PBMCs or T cells enriched from blood (not recorded which). The origin of this receptor is a woman in her thirties or forties in a cohort exposed to, infected with or recovered from COVID-19 (not recorded which). The V and J genes are TRBV7-9 and TRBJ1-3; a confident D gene designation cannot be given. The CDR3 amino acid sequence is: CASSLAERKRGGTGNTIYF. The DNA is TGTGCCAGCAGCTTAGCGGAAAGGAAACGGGGAGGAACTGGAAACACCATATATTTT.